These 10 T cell receptor beta chains were sequenced from one sample in a study of shared clonotypes between healthy human individuals. The table came from immunoSEQ multiplex PCR; TCRdb's copy has only in-frame clones and leaves some out. The sample includes about 490,000 clones, about 80% seen only once; the top ten take 12%. The sequenced sample was PBMCs. These receptors were collected from a woman between 40 and 55 years old in good health. Some clones in this sample may be carry-over from other donors' samples.

The chain employs TRBV7-2 and TRBJ2-7, with 8 bases fitting TRBD1. Germline CDR1 SGHTA, CDR2 FQGNSA. The CDR3 is made up of 15 amino acids. J gave up 2 bases and V 5 bases, and 8 bases lay outside the gene matches. CDR3 bases: TGTGCCAGCAGCGTCGCGGGACAGGCTCCCTACGAGCAGTACTTC. The encoded protein is CASSVAGQAPYEQYF. The full variable domain, completed using reference TRBV7-2 and TRBJ2-7, is GAGVSQSPSNKVTEKGKDVELRCDPISGHTALYWYRQSLGQGLEFLIYFQGNSAPDKSGLPSDRFSAERTGGSVSTLTIQRTQQEDSAVYLCASSVAGQAPYEQYFGPGTRLTVT.

The chain has TRBV15 and TRBJ2-3; D not resolved. The CDR3 totals 15 residues. Per the germline V gene, CDR1 is LNHNV and CDR2 is YYDKDF (reference sequence). V was pared by 1 base and J by 3 bases, with 11 bases between. The DNA of the CDR3 is TGTGCCACCAGCAGAGCGGGCCAGAGAACAGATACGCAGTATTTT. Translation: CATSRAGQRTDTQYF.

This chain uses TRBV29-1 with TRBJ2-7; a possible D gene is TRBD1 (6 bases). The CDR3 length is 14 residues. Trimming removed 4 bases at V and 3 bases at J, with 16 bases between. From germline, CDR1 is SQVTM and CDR2 ANQGSEA. This CDR3 is CSVGQAGPNYEQYF. CDR3 bases: TGCAGCGTTGGACAGGCAGGACCTAACTACGAGCAGTACTTC.

This chain links TRBV5-1 with TRBJ2-1; D is ambiguous. Looked up from germline, CDR1 is SGHRS and CDR2 is YFSETQ. The V end was cut by 0 bases, the J end by 7 bases, with 14 bases between. This CDR3 has 15 amino acids. The CDR3 here is CASSLASQLGNEQFF. The CDR3 nucleotides are TGCGCCAGCAGCTTGGCCTCTCAGTTGGGTAATGAGCAGTTCTTC.

This clone was counted a single time. V and J are TRBV18 and TRBJ1-2, with unresolved D. V was clipped by 3 bases and J by 2 bases, with 13 bases between them. CDR1 and CDR2 from the germline V gene are KGHSH and LQKENI. The CDR3 runs 15 residues. The CDR3 protein is CASSPDGLGNYGYTF. CDR3 DNA: TGTGCCAGCTCACCGGACGGGTTGGGGAACTATGGCTACACCTTC.

The V and J genes are TRBV5-1 and TRBJ1-1; D is possibly TRBD1 (5 bases). V lost 4 bases to trimming and J lost 10 bases, with 23 bases between them. The CDR3 covers 15 residues. From germline, CDR1 is SGHRS and CDR2 YFSETQ. DNA for the CDR3: TGCGCCAGCAGCCCTGTCCCGGGACTTGATTCGGTAGCTTTCTTT. Translated, it gives CASSPVPGLDSVAFF.

This chain links TRBV27 with TRBJ2-2; no clear D. V was clipped by 5 bases and J by 2 bases, with 3 bases between them. In germline, CDR1 is MNHEY, CDR2 SMNVEV (reference sequence). The CDR3 is 12 residues long. CDR3 amino acids: CASSQNTGELFF. As DNA, the CDR3 is TGTGCCAGCAGTCAAAACACCGGGGAGCTGTTTTTT.

V is TRBV6-1 and J is TRBJ1-5, with D possibly TRBD1 on 5 matching bases. The CDR3 totals 13 residues. With 2 bases removed from V and 5 bases from J, the gap between germline ends came to 7 bases. Germline CDR1 and CDR2: MNHNS and SASEGT. The CDR3 bases are TGTGCCAGCAGTGAACAGGGCGATCAGCCCCAGCATTTT. Translation: CASSEQGDQPQHF.

CDR3 bases: TGTGCCACTAGGCGGACTAGCGGGACTTCCTACGAGCAGTACTTC. Its translation: CATRRTSGTSYEQYF. The chain links TRBV6-5 to TRBJ2-7; 12 bases match TRBD2. The CDR3 covers 15 residues. Losses at the gene ends were 10 bases for V and 1 base for J; bases not matched to a gene: 8. CDR1 is MNHEY, CDR2 SVGAGI, per germline.

V and J are TRBV5-4 and TRBJ1-1; D might be TRBD1 (5 bases). The germline CDR1 and CDR2 sequences are SGHNT and YYREEE (reference sequence). CDR3 size: 15 residues. Trimming cost V 0 bases and J 4 bases, with 13 bases left between them. CDR3 region: CASSLEARVGTEAFF. Written as DNA, the CDR3 is TGTGCCAGCAGCTTGGAGGCCAGGGTAGGCACTGAAGCTTTCTTT.